Presented here are 14 T cell receptor beta chains from one specimen sequenced in a study of blood T cell repertoires in COVID-19 (dated by TCRdb to the early 2020s). Library creation used the immunoSEQ multiplex PCR assay. TCRdb re-hosts the immuneACCESS table, in-frame sequences only. Its copies lack some clones; in the studies checked, an unresolved V gene accounts for under half of them, and the cause for the rest is not known. In all, the sample holds a few hundred thousand clones, and about 88% of those were seen once. The ten largest clones add up to 9.5% to 13% of the sample. Sequenced sample: peripheral blood. Receptors originate from a woman between 45 and 65 years old with COVID-19, enrolled during active disease.

In DNA, the CDR3 is TGTGCCAGCAGCACCGGGACTAGCGGGGTAGGAGAGCAGTTCTTC. Translation: CASSTGTSGVGEQFF. J is TRBJ2-1 and V is TRBV9, with TRBD2 identical over 13 bases. Losses at the gene ends were 4 bases for V and 10 bases for J; bases not matched to a gene: 8. This CDR3 contains 15 residues. Per the germline V gene, CDR1 is SGDLS and CDR2 is YYNGEE.

The chain carries TRBV10-3 and TRBJ1-1, with a tentative D call TRBD1 (5 bases). There are 13 residues in the CDR3. Germline values: CDR1 ENHRY, CDR2 SYGVKD. Trimming removed 3 bases from V and 4 bases from J, with 9 bases in between. CDR3 loop: CAISDPGVTEAFF. The CDR3 region has the DNA TGTGCCATCAGTGACCCGGGGGTCACTGAAGCTTTCTTT.

V gene TRBV10-3 combines with J gene TRBJ2-2, with TRBD1 matching 7 bases. Germline trimming cut 2 bases from V and 5 bases from J; bases unmatched to any gene: 8. The CDR3 loop spans 16 amino acids. In germline, CDR1 is ENHRY, CDR2 SYGVKD. The DNA for the CDR3 is TGTGCCATCAGTGAGCCCGGGCAGGGGGTTACCGGGGAGCTGTTTTTT. The encoded protein is CAISEPGQGVTGELFF.

The gene calls are TRBV28 and TRBJ1-2; 7 bases agree with TRBD1. Per the germline V gene, CDR1 is MDHEN and CDR2 is SYDVKM. J was trimmed by 7 bases and V by 6 bases; bases with no gene match: 8. This CDR3 has 13 amino acids. CDR3 in amino acids: CASSLQGKGGYTF. CDR3 bases: TGTGCCAGCAGCTTACAGGGGAAGGGTGGCTACACCTTC.

V and J are TRBV5-6 and TRBJ1-3, with 7 bases that match TRBD1. CDR1 SGHDT and CDR2 YYEEEE come from the germline V gene. V was clipped by 1 base and J by 9 bases; unmatched bases: 1. The CDR3 contains 12 residues. The DNA of the CDR3 is TGTGCCAGCAGCTTGCAGGGGGGCACCATATATTTT. It is translated as CASSLQGGTIYF. The variable domain in full, with the rest retrieved from reference TRBV5-6 and TRBJ1-3, is DAGVTQSPTHLIKTRGQQVTLRCSPKSGHDTVSWYQQALGQGPQFIFQYYEEEERQRGNFPDRFSGHQFPNYSSELNVNALLLGDSALYLCASSLQGGTIYFGEGSWLTVV.

The sample holds a few counts of this clone. This chain links TRBV29-1 with TRBJ1-1; TRBD1 matches 7 bases. This CDR3 contains 14 residues. V lost 6 bases and J lost 2; bases outside the gene matches: 9. Germline loops: CDR1 SQVTM, CDR2 ANQGSEA. CDR3 residues: CSVSIGQANTEAFF. CDR3 nucleotides: TGCAGCGTCTCCATTGGACAGGCTAACACTGAAGCTTTCTTT.

V usage is TRBV6-4 and J usage is TRBJ2-3, with 14 bases identical to TRBD2. From germline, CDR1 is MRHNA and CDR2 SNTAGT. V lost 2 bases and J lost 2; bases outside the gene matches: 9. The CDR3 totals 19 residues. As DNA, the CDR3 is TGTGCCAGCAGTGACGCGACTAGCGGGGGGGCCTCCGACACAGATACGCAGTATTTT. Translated: CASSDATSGGASDTDTQYF.

This clone was seen more than once but under ten times. V and J are TRBV19 and TRBJ1-5; 7 bases line up with TRBD1. Germline lookup yields CDR1 LNHDA and CDR2 SQIVND (reference sequence). J gave up 6 bases and V 6 bases, and 11 bases lay outside the gene matches. This CDR3 comprises 15 residues. The CDR3 sequence is CASRPGQVLIQPQHF. DNA for the CDR3: TGTGCCAGTAGGCCCGGACAGGTTTTGATTCAGCCCCAGCATTTT.

This clone has only a few counts. V usage is TRBV6-2 or TRBV6-3 and J usage is TRBJ1-6, with 8 bases aligning to TRBD1. The ends lost 1 base at V and 8 bases at J; junction bases unmatched: 4. The CDR3 spans 15 residues. Germline CDR1 reads MNHEY; CDR2 reads SVGEGT. The CDR3 bases are TGTGCCAGCAGTTACTGGCAGGGGGCTGATTCACCCCTCCACTTT. It is translated as CASSYWQGADSPLHF.

The chain couples TRBV15 to TRBJ1-1; TRBD1 agrees at 10 bases. This CDR3 region has 15 residues. The ends lost 5 bases at V and 4 bases at J; junction bases unmatched: 7. Germline V gene sequence: CDR1 LNHNV, CDR2 YYDKDF (reference sequence). CDR3 bases: TGTGCCACCAGCGGTGAACGGACAGGGGGCACTGAAGCTTTCTTT. Residues: CATSGERTGGTEAFF.

The chain uses TRBV14 and TRBJ2-4, with TRBD2 as a possible D gene (7 bases). V was pared by 3 bases and J by 1 base, with 13 bases between. Germline V gene sequence: CDR1 SGHDN, CDR2 FVKESK. The CDR3 spans 16 residues. This CDR3 reads CASSQGRGTAKNIQYF. CDR3 in DNA: TGTGCCAGCAGCCAGGGGAGGGGGACGGCCAAAAACATTCAGTACTTC.

This chain uses TRBV30 with TRBJ1-4; TRBD1 aligns across 7 bases. CDR1 is GTSNPN and CDR2 is SVGIG in the germline V gene (reference sequence). CDR3 length: 12 residues. Unmatched junction bases numbered 4, after V lost 2 bases and J lost 10 bases. The CDR3 sequence is CAWSSSGGKLFF. The CDR3 bases are TGTGCCTGGAGTTCGTCAGGGGGAAAACTGTTTTTT. Filled out from reference TRBV30 and TRBJ1-4, the complete variable domain reads SQTIHQWPATLVQPVGSPLSLECTVEGTSNPNLYWYRQAAGRGLQLLFYSVGIGQISSEVPQNLSASRPQDRQFILSSKKLLLSDSGFYLCAWSSSGGKLFFGSGTQLSVL.

The J gene is TRBJ1-1, the V gene TRBV30; unclear D gene. The CDR3 length is 11 residues. V shed 4 bases and J shed 0 bases, with 3 bases lying between them. CDR1 is GTSNPN and CDR2 is SVGIG in the germline V gene (reference sequence). The CDR3 loop is CAWTVNTEAFF. The CDR3, as DNA: TGTGCCTGGACGGTGAACACTGAAGCTTTCTTT.

This clone was picked up one time. This sequence joins TRBV9 and TRBJ1-2; TRBD1 might be the D (5 bases). Trimming removed 4 bases from V and 1 base from J, with 17 bases in between. The germline gives CDR1 SGDLS, CDR2 YYNGEE. The CDR3 is made up of 16 amino acids. The CDR3 DNA sequence: TGTGCCAGCAGCAAAAGGGGTATGCCCGTTAACTATGGCTACACCTTC. Protein product: CASSKRGMPVNYGYTF.